This T cell receptor beta chain appears in the sequencing data of a study of T cell responses to AZD1222 COVID-19 vaccine (dated by TCRdb to the early 2020s). About the study as a whole: AZD1222 recipients with second doses at about 4 weeks or about 12 weeks were pooled, because spike-specific TCR depth and breadth did not differ between schedules. Trial participants were enrolled into age subgroups of 18-55, 56-69 and 70-plus years, which contained 148, 28 and 57 TCR-sequenced participants, respectively. TCR sequencing was performed for 230 to 250 trial participants, of whom roughly 200 were given two doses of AZD1222 and around 25 were given two doses of MenACWY control vaccine.

The time point tag for this specimen amounts to: baseline before first vaccination. The vaccinee samples were drawn from two UK trials, COV001 and COV002, one of which was a single-blind randomized controlled phase 2/3 trial testing AZD1222 (ChAdOx1 nCoV-19) in healthy adults. For TCRbeta chain sequencing, PBMC samples from trial participants were taken at day 0 and at day 28 after the second dose. The CDR3 contains 13 residues, cysteine and phenylalanine counted. Only the CDR3 part of the read is kept: 39 bases, read in frame from the first base. Trimming takes 4 bases from V and 5 bases from J, and the germline ends sit 10 bases apart. Taken from the germline V gene, the CDR1 and CDR2 loops are SGHDT and YYEEEE. Results the study describes overall, beyond this receptor: The vaccine-associated CD4 TCRs covered the entire spike protein, and the dominant responses fell in regions 160-218 and 743-854. In the small 56-69-year group, the increase in depth fell short of significance, most likely because of low power. Conclusions about previously exposed vaccinees are limited because only five to seven AZD1222 recipients were SARS-CoV-2 seropositive at baseline. A significant rise in spike-specific TCR breadth and depth was observed after two AZD1222 doses relative to day 0 and relative to MenACWY recipients. Most participants were white British and females outnumbered males, and the authors suggested that clonal diversity may have been underestimated. Nearly half of unique spike-specific TCRs reportedly recognized epitopes outside regions mutated in the B.1.351 and B.1.1.7 variants. Because no samples from the day 14 peak response were available, repertoires could be characterized only after the peak T cell response.

The CDR3 regions of human TCRbeta chains were analyzed by immunosequencing. Per the original workflow: TCRs in the repertoires were compared against a reference library of SARS-CoV-2-specific TCRs that had been generated with the MIRA antigen-specificity platform. Breadth meant the fraction of unique TCRs that were SARS-CoV-2-associated, whereas depth meant the fraction of total T cells that were SARS-CoV-2-associated. Using the MIRA data, every spike-specific TCR was mapped to the spike region that the TCR reacted to and assigned to either a CD4 or a CD8 class. Log10-transformed breadth and depth values were compared by one-way ANOVA with Sidak's multiple comparisons tests. TCRdb limited this immuneACCESS table to in-frame rearrangements with V and J called. A share of clones is missing; checked studies link under half to unresolved V genes, and the rest is unexplained. V, J and clone size are those of that table, while D and trimming were read from the DNA. This sample gives about 150,000 clones in total; around nine tenths of them show up just once. 1.5% to 2% of the sample goes to the ten largest clones.

This clone was detected a few times. Its antigen remains undetermined. There are no base qualities to consult, and no much larger clone falls within one base. This receptor chain uses TRBV5-6 and TRBJ1-5; the D gene cannot be named for sure. The material sequenced was peripheral blood, taken on day 0 of AZD1222 vaccination. The origin of this receptor is an adult in good health. In nucleotide form, the sequence is TGTGCCAGCAGCCGGATCGGGGATCAGCCCCAGCATTTT. Its amino acids are CASSRIGDQPQHF.